The T cell receptor (beta chain) described here comes from a study of CDR3 diversity in severe acne. TCRdb passed the PCR reads through MiXCR, listing each CDR3 protein once. Of approximately 79,000 distinct CDR3 sequences listed, around half are singletons. Trimming took 5 bases from V and 0 from J; bases not matched to a gene: 4. Germline V CDR1 and CDR2: MDHEN, SYDVKM. The CDR3 has 14 amino acids. This sequence originates from a male donor in good health, serving as a control. Sequenced material: blood. This chain connects TRBV28 to TRBJ2-7, with 7 bases matching TRBD2. CDR3 region: CASSPWTSSYEQYF. The CDR3 DNA follows: TGTGCCAGCAGTCCGTGGACTAGCTCCTACGAGCAGTACTTC.